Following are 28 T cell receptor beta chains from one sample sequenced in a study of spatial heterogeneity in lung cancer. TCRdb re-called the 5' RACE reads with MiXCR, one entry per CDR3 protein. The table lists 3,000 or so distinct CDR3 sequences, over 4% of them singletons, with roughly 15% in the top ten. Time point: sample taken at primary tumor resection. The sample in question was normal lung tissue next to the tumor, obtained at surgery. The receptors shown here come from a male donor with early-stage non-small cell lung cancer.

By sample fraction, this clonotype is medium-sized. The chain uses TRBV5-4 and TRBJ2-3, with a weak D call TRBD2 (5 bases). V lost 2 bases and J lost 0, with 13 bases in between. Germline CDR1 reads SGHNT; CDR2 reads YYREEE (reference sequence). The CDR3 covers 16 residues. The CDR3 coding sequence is TGTGCCAGCAGCTTTCGGAGGCTCGCGAGCACAGATACGCAGTATTTT. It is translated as CASSFRRLASTDTQYF.

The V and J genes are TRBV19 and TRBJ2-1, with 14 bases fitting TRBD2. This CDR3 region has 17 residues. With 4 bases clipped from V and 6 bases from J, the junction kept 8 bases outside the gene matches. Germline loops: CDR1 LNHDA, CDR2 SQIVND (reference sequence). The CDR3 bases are TGTGCCAGTAGTACTGGGACTAGCGGGAGAAAATTCAATGAGCAGTTCTTC. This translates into CASSTGTSGRKFNEQFF.

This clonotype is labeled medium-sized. The CDR3 here is CSARLGGAGEQFF. Here the CDR3 DNA reads TGCAGTGCTCGCCTCGGGGGGGCCGGTGAGCAGTTCTTC. The rearrangement links TRBV20-1 to TRBJ2-1, with 8 bases identical to TRBD2. Germline loops: CDR1 DFQATT, CDR2 SNEGSKA (reference sequence). Trimming removed 5 bases from V and 9 bases from J; junction bases left unmatched: 9. This CDR3 is built from 13 residues.

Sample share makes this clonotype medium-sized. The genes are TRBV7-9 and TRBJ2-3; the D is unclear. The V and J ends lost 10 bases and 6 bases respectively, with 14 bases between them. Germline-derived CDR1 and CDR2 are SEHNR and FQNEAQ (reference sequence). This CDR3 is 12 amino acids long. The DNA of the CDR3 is TGTGCCACCAGTCGGGCCCTTGATACGCAGTATTTT. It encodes CATSRALDTQYF. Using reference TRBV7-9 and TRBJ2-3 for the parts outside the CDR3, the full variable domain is DTGVSQNPRHKITKRGQNVTFRCDPISEHNRLYWYRQTLGQGPEFLTYFQNEAQLEKSRLLSDRFSAERPKGSFSTLEIQRTEQGDSAMYLCATSRALDTQYFGPGTRLTVL.

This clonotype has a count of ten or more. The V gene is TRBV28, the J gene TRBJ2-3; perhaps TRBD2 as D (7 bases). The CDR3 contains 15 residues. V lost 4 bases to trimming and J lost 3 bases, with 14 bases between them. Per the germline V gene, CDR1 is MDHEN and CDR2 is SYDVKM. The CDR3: CASSSQGGGTDTQYF. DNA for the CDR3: TGTGCCAGCAGTTCCCAAGGGGGGGGGACAGATACGCAGTATTTT.

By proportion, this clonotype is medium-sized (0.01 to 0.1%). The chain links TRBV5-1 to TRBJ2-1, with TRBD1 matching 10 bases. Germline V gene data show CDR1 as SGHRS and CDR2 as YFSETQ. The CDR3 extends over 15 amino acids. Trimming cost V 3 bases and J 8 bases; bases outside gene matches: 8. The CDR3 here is CASSSGTGVGDEQFF. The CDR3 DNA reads TGCGCCAGCAGCTCTGGGACAGGGGTCGGGGATGAGCAGTTCTTC.

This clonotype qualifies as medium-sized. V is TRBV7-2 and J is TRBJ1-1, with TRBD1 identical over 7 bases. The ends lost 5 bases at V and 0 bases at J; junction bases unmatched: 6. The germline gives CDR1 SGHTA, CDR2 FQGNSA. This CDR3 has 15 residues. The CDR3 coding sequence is TGTGCCAGCAGCCCCTGGACAGGTATGAACACTGAAGCTTTCTTT. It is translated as CASSPWTGMNTEAFF. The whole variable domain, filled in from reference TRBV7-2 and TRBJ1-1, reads GAGVSQSPSNKVTEKGKDVELRCDPISGHTALYWYRQSLGQGLEFLIYFQGNSAPDKSGLPSDRFSAERTGGSVSTLTIQRTQQEDSAVYLCASSPWTGMNTEAFFGQGTRLTVV.

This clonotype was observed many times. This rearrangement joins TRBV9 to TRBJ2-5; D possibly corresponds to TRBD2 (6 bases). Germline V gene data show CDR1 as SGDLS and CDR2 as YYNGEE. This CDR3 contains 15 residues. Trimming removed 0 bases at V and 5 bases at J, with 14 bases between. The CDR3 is CASSVAPGSGETQYF. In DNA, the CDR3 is TGTGCCAGCAGCGTAGCCCCTGGAAGCGGGGAGACCCAGTACTTC.

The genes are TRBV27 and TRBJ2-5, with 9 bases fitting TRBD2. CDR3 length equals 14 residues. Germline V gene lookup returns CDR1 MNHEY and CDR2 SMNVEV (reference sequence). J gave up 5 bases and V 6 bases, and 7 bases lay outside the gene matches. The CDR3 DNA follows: TGTGCCAGCAGAATCATAGCGGGAGTGGAGACCCAGTACTTC. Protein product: CASRIIAGVETQYF.

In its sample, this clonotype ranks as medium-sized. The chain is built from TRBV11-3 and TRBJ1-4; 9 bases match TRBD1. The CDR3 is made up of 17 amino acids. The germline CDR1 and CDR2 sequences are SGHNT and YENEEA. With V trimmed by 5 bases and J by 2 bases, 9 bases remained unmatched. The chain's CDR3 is CASSPTGQGNTNEKLFF. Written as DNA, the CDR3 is TGTGCCAGCAGCCCGACAGGACAGGGGAACACTAATGAAAAACTGTTTTTT.

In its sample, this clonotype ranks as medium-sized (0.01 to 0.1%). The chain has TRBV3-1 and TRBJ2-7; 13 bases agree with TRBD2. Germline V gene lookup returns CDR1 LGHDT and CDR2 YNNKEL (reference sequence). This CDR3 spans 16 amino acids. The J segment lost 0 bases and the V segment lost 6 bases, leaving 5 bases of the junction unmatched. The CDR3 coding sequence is TGTGCCAGCAGTGCAGGACTAGCGGGAGTCTCCTACGAGCAGTACTTC. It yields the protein CASSAGLAGVSYEQYF.

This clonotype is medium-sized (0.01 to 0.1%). CDR3 in DNA: TGCAGTGCTAGCGACGCTAGCACAGATACGCAGTATTTT. Translated, it gives CSASDASTDTQYF. This sequence joins TRBV20-1 and TRBJ2-3; D uncertain. CDR1 DFQATT and CDR2 SNEGSKA come from the germline V gene (reference sequence). The V and J ends lost 3 bases and 0 bases respectively, with 7 bases between them. The CDR3 is 13 residues long.

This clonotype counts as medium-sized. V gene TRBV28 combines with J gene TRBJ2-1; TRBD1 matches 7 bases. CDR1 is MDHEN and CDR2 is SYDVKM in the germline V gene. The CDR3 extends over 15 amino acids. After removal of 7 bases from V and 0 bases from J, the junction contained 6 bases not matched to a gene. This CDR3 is CASNPQGSSYNEQFF. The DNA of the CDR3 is TGTGCCAGCAACCCACAGGGGAGCTCCTACAATGAGCAGTTCTTC.

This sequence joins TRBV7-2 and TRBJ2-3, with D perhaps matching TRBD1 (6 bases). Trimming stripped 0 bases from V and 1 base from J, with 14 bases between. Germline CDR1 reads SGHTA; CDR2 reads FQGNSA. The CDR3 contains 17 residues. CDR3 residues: CASSLASGGGGTDTQYF. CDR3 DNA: TGTGCCAGCAGCTTAGCGTCTGGTGGGGGCGGCACAGATACGCAGTATTTT.

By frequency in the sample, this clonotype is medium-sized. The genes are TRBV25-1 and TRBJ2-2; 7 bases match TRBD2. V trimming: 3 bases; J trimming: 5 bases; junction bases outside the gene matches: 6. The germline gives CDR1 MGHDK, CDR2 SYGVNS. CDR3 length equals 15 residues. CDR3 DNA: TGTGCCAGCAGTGACCCAGCGGGGTCTACCGGGGAGCTGTTTTTT. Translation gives CASSDPAGSTGELFF.

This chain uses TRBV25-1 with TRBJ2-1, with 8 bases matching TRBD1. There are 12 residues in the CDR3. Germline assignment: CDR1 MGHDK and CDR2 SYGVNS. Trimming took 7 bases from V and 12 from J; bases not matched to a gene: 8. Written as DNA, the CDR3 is TGTGCCAGCACCGCCGGGACAGGAAGGCAGTTCTTC. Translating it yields CASTAGTGRQFF.

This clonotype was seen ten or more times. This chain's CDR3 is CAISEVERSYEQYF. Here the CDR3 DNA reads TGTGCCATCAGTGAGGTGGAGCGCAGCTACGAGCAGTACTTC. This sequence joins TRBV10-3 and TRBJ2-7, with D unclear. V was pared by 2 bases and J by 3 bases, with 11 bases between. CDR3 length: 14 amino acids. Germline CDR1 ENHRY, CDR2 SYGVKD.

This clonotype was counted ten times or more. The CDR3 DNA reads as TGTGCCAGCAGCTTAGGAGCGAGCCTGCAAGAGACCCAGTACTTC. This sequence encodes CASSLGASLQETQYF. The chain combines TRBV7-2 with TRBJ2-5; D uncertain. The CDR3 spans 15 residues. CDR1 SGHTA and CDR2 FQGNSA come from the germline V gene. V dropped 1 base and J dropped 2 bases, with 11 bases sitting between them.

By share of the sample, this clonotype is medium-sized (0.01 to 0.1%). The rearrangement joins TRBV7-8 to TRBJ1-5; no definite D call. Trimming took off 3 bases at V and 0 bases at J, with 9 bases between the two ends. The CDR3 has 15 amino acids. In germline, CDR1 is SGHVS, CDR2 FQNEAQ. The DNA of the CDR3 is TGTGCCAGCAGCTTTGGGGTCTTTAGCAATCAGCCCCAGCATTTT. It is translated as CASSFGVFSNQPQHF.

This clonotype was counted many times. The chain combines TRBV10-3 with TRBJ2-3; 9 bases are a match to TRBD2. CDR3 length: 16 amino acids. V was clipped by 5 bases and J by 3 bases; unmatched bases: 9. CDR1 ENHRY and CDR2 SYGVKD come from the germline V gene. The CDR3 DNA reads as TGTGCCATCAGTTCCTCTAGCGGGGAGTTGACAGATACGCAGTATTTT. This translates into CAISSSSGELTDTQYF.

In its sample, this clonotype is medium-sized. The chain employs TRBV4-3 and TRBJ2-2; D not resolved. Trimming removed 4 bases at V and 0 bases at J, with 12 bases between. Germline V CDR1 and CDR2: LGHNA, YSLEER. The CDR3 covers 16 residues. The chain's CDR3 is CASSLQKTANTGELFF. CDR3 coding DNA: TGCGCCAGCAGCCTACAGAAAACAGCGAACACCGGGGAGCTGTTTTTT.

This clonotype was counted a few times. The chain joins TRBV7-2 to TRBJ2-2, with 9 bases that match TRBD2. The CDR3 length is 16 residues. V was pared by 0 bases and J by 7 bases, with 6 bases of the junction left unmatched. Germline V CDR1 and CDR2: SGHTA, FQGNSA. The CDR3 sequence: CASSLAPRGGLGELFF. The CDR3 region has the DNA TGTGCCAGCAGCTTAGCGCCGCGGGGGGGCCTCGGGGAGCTGTTTTTT.

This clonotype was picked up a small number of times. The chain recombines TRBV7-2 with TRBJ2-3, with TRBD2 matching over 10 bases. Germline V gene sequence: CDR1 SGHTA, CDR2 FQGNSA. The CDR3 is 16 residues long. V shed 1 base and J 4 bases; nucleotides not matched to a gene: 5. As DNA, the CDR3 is TGTGCCAGCAGCTTAGGGGGACTAGCGCATGCAGATACGCAGTATTTT. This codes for CASSLGGLAHADTQYF.

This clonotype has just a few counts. CDR3 residues: CASSQAGGYTEAFF. The DNA of the CDR3 is TGTGCCAGCAGCCAAGCAGGGGGATATACTGAAGCTTTCTTT. The chain links TRBV7-2 to TRBJ1-1; 7 nucleotides line up with TRBD1. V was pared by 5 bases and J by 5 bases, with 8 bases of the junction left unmatched. Germline CDR1 reads SGHTA; CDR2 reads FQGNSA. CDR3 length equals 14 residues.

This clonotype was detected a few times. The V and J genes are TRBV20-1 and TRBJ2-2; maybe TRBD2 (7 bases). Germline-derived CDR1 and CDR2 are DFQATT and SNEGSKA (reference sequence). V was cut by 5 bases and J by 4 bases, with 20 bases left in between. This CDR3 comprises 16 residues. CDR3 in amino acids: CSAGPEPGGPTGELFF. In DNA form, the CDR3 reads TGCAGTGCTGGACCCGAGCCGGGGGGCCCCACCGGGGAGCTGTTTTTT.

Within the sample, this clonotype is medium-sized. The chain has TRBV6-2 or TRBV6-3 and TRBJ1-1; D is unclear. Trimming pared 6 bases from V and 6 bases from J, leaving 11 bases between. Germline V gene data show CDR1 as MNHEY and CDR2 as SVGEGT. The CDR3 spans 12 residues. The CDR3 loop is CASSWLGPEAFF. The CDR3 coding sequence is TGTGCCAGCAGCTGGCTCGGCCCTGAAGCTTTCTTT.

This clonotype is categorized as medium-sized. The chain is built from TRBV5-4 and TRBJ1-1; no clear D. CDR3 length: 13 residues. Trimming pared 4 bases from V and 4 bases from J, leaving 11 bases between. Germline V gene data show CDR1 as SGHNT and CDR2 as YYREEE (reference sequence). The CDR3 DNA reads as TGTGCCAGCAGCAGCTATAAGAGCACTGAAGCTTTCTTT. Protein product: CASSSYKSTEAFF.

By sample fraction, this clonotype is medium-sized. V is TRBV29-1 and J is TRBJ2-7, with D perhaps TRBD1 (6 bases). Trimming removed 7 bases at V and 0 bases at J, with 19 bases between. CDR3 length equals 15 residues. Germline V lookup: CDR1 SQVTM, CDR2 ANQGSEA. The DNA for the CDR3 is TGCAGCGCCACAGGAGATGTAGGGGGCTCCTACGAGCAGTACTTC. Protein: CSATGDVGGSYEQYF.